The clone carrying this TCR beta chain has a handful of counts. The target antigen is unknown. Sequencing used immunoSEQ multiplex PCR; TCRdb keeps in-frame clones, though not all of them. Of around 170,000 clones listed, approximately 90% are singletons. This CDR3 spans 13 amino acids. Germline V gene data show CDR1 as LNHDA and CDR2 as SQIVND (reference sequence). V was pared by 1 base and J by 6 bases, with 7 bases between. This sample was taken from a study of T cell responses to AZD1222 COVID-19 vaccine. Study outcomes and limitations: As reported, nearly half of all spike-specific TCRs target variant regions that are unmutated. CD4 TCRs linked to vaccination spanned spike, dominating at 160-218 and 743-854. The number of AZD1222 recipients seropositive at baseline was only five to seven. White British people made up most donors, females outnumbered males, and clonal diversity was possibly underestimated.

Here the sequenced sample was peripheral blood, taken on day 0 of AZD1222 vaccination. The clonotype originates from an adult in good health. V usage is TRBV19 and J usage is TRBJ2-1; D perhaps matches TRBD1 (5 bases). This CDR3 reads CASSIVDSNEQFF. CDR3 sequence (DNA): TGTGCCAGTAGTATAGTAGACAGCAATGAGCAGTTCTTC.